These 25 T cell receptor beta chains came from one sample sequenced in a study of T cells after yellow fever vaccination. TCRdb used MiXCR to reprocess the 5' RACE reads, holding one entry per CDR3 protein. The sample comprises about 53,000 distinct CDR3 sequences, approximately 7.7% of which are singletons, and about 40% rests with the top ten. Material: CD8+ T cells sorted from PBMCs, obtained on the day of the first yellow fever vaccination. These receptors originate from a man aged 18 to 30 who received the YFV17D yellow fever vaccine.

V usage is TRBV12-3 or TRBV12-4 and J usage is TRBJ1-5, with D unclear. The CDR3 is 12 amino acids. V shed 2 bases and J shed 12 bases, with 11 bases lying between them. CDR3 sequence reads: CASSLSVFFQHF. CDR3 coding DNA: TGTGCCAGCAGTTTAAGTGTCTTCTTCCAGCATTTT.

The chain employs TRBV6-2 or TRBV6-3 and TRBJ2-1; 7 bases agree with TRBD1. J lost 1 base, V lost 7 bases, and 10 bases had no gene match. The germline V gene encodes CDR1 MNHEY and CDR2 SVGEGT. There are 16 residues in the CDR3. CDR3 DNA: TGTGCCAGCACCCCGCCCGGGACAGATTCCTACAATGAGCAGTTCTTC. Protein: CASTPPGTDSYNEQFF.

V and J are TRBV11-2 and TRBJ2-3; the match to TRBD2 covers 14 bases. Losses at the gene ends were 5 bases for V and 4 bases for J; bases not matched to a gene: 2. The CDR3 extends over 15 amino acids. Germline CDR1 is SGHAT and CDR2 is FQNNGV. Written as DNA, the CDR3 is TGTGCCAGCAGCCGACTAGCGGGGGGGCCAGATACGCAGTATTTT. It specifies CASSRLAGGPDTQYF.

At least ten counts were recorded for this clonotype. The rearrangement joins TRBV6-1 to TRBJ2-2; TRBD2 agrees at 10 bases. The CDR3 runs 15 residues. Trimming removed 6 bases from V and 5 bases from J; junction bases left unmatched: 6. Germline CDR1 reads MNHNS; CDR2 reads SASEGT. The CDR3 spells CASSNLAGVTGELFF. CDR3 nucleotides: TGTGCCAGCAGCAACCTAGCGGGGGTGACCGGGGAGCTGTTTTTT.

This clonotype was counted between two and nine times. In nucleotides, the CDR3 is TGCAGCGTTGTTTGGGGGGGCTCGGGGAGCATACTTAGCAATCAGCCCCAGCATTTT. Its protein product is CSVVWGGSGSILSNQPQHF. The chain combines TRBV29-1 with TRBJ1-5, with D perhaps TRBD1 (6 bases). Germline loops: CDR1 SQVTM, CDR2 ANQGSEA. This CDR3 spans 19 amino acids. Trimming stripped 4 bases from V and 0 bases from J, with 25 bases between.

This clonotype has at least ten counts. This chain connects TRBV7-8 to TRBJ1-2; 7 nucleotides agree with TRBD1. The V and J ends lost 5 bases and 8 bases, in that order; junction bases with no gene match: 14. CDR1 SGHVS and CDR2 FQNEAQ come from the germline V gene. CDR3 length equals 15 residues. In nucleotides, the CDR3 is TGTGCCAGCAGCACCGGGACAGAGATCTATGGCGGCTACACCTTC. It is translated as CASSTGTEIYGGYTF.

The sample holds many counts of this clonotype. The chain carries TRBV2 and TRBJ2-3; 9 nucleotides align to TRBD2. This CDR3 has 15 amino acids. The germline CDR1 and CDR2 sequences are SNHLY and FYNNEI. With 3 bases clipped from V and 4 bases from J, the junction kept 5 bases outside the gene matches. In nucleotides, the CDR3 is TGTGCCAGCAGTGATATGGTAGCGGGGGCAGATACGCAGTATTTT. This translates into CASSDMVAGADTQYF.

This clonotype has at least ten counts. V and J are TRBV5-1 and TRBJ2-1; possibly TRBD1 for D (6 bases). Between the trimmed V and J ends, which lost 3 bases and 6 bases, there was a span of 10 bases. The CDR3 is 13 amino acids. Germline V gene lookup returns CDR1 SGHRS and CDR2 YFSETQ. The CDR3 DNA reads TGCGCCAGCAGCTCCGGACAGATCAATGAGCAGTTCTTC. It is translated as CASSSGQINEQFF.

Ten or more counts support this clonotype. V gene TRBV25-1 combines with J gene TRBJ2-7; D not certain. This CDR3 spans 12 amino acids. V lost 5 bases and J lost 2, with 7 bases in between. From germline, CDR1 is MGHDK and CDR2 SYGVNS. CDR3 coding DNA: TGTGCCAGCAGTTCTAGGGCCTACGAGCAGTACTTC. It is translated as CASSSRAYEQYF.

The sample holds a few counts of this clonotype. The chain carries TRBV5-1 and TRBJ2-1, with D perhaps TRBD1 (6 bases). V was clipped by 6 bases and J by 9 bases, with 16 bases between them. Germline assignment: CDR1 SGHRS and CDR2 YFSETQ. This CDR3 contains 13 residues. CDR3 sequence: CASMVSGTREQFF. In nucleotides, the CDR3 is TGCGCCAGCATGGTATCAGGGACACGTGAGCAGTTCTTC.

V usage is TRBV5-1 and J usage is TRBJ1-1; D not certain. The CDR3 spans 14 residues. Trimming left V 0 bases short and J 0 bases short, with 6 bases between. Looked up from germline, CDR1 is SGHRS and CDR2 is YFSETQ. The CDR3 DNA is TGCGCCAGCAGCTTGGGGCTTATGAACACTGAAGCTTTCTTT. Translating it yields CASSLGLMNTEAFF. The whole variable domain, remainder taken from reference TRBV5-1 and TRBJ1-1, is KAGVTQTPRYLIKTRGQQVTLSCSPISGHRSVSWYQQTPGQGLQFLFEYFSETQRNKGNFPGRFSGRQFSNSRSEMNVSTLELGDSALYLCASSLGLMNTEAFFGQGTRLTVV.

This clonotype was seen a few times. This chain joins TRBV5-4 and TRBJ2-5; 7 positions match TRBD2. CDR3 length: 14 residues. CDR1 is SGHNT, CDR2 YYREEE, per germline (reference sequence). After removal of 2 bases from V and 5 bases from J, the junction contained 6 bases not matched to a gene. Here the CDR3 reads CASSFREGMETQYF. Here the CDR3 DNA reads TGTGCCAGCAGCTTCAGGGAGGGAATGGAGACCCAGTACTTC.

This clonotype has just a few counts. The chain is built from TRBV4-3 and TRBJ1-4, with TRBD1 matching 9 bases. Unmatched junction bases numbered 4, after V lost 5 bases and J lost 6 bases. The CDR3 sequence is 14 residues long. CDR1 is LGHNA, CDR2 YSLEER, per germline. This CDR3 reads CASSSGTGYEKLFF. The DNA for the CDR3 is TGCGCCAGCAGCTCCGGGACAGGGTATGAAAAACTGTTTTTT.

This clonotype was seen many times. The rearrangement links TRBV12-5 to TRBJ2-1; D remains ambiguous. The CDR3 contains 11 residues. Germline lookup yields CDR1 LGHNT and CDR2 FRNRAP. V lost 0 bases, J lost 14 bases, and 8 bases lay in between. CDR3 amino acids: CASGLVLAEFF. CDR3 bases: TGTGCTAGTGGTTTGGTACTGGCCGAGTTCTTC. The variable domain in full, with the rest retrieved from reference TRBV12-5 and TRBJ2-1, is DARVTQTPRHKVTEMGQEVTMRCQPILGHNTVFWYRQTMMQGLELLAYFRNRAPLDDSGMPKDRFSAEMPDATLATLKIQPSEPRDSAVYFCASGLVLAEFFGPGTRLTVL.

This clonotype is classed as medium-sized. The CDR3 region is CASRYLAEGGHNEQFF. The CDR3 DNA sequence: TGTGCCAGCAGATACCTAGCGGAGGGGGGGCACAATGAGCAGTTCTTC. The chain couples TRBV6-2 or TRBV6-3 to TRBJ2-1; D may be TRBD2 (7 bases). Trimming removed 6 bases from V and 5 bases from J, with 20 bases in between. Germline V CDR1 and CDR2: MNHEY, SVGEGT. The CDR3 runs 16 residues.

The table lists this clonotype with a few counts. The chain links TRBV20-1 to TRBJ2-1; 7 bases agree with TRBD2. CDR3 length: 15 residues. Germline V gene data show CDR1 as DFQATT and CDR2 as SNEGSKA (reference sequence). The chain's CDR3 is CSTKGLPSSYNEQFF. The CDR3 region has the DNA TGCAGCACGAAGGGACTACCGAGCTCCTACAATGAGCAGTTCTTC.

This clonotype was seen ten or more times. The CDR3 here is CSVDPGPNEQFF. CDR3 bases: TGCAGCGTTGACCCCGGGCCCAATGAGCAGTTCTTC. The chain employs TRBV29-1 and TRBJ2-1, with D uncertain. Deletions cut 3 bases from V and 6 bases from J, with 9 bases between. The CDR3 is made up of 12 amino acids. Germline V gene lookup returns CDR1 SQVTM and CDR2 ANQGSEA.

This clonotype has just a few counts. V and J are TRBV3-1 and TRBJ2-7, with 8 bases lining up with TRBD2. J lost 0 bases, V lost 3 bases, and 16 bases had no gene match. There are 19 residues in the CDR3. Germline values: CDR1 LGHDT, CDR2 YNNKEL (reference sequence). CDR3 protein: CASSQLGGTSEYRSYEQYF. DNA for the CDR3: TGTGCCAGCAGCCAGTTGGGAGGGACTAGTGAGTACCGCTCCTACGAGCAGTACTTC.

This sequence joins TRBV10-3 and TRBJ2-3; 8 nucleotides agree with TRBD2. J gave up 2 bases and V 0 bases, and 16 bases lay outside the gene matches. This CDR3 has 20 residues. Per the germline V gene, CDR1 is ENHRY and CDR2 is SYGVKD. This CDR3 reads CAISESISGGARTYTDTQYF. The CDR3 bases are TGTGCCATCAGTGAGTCGATTTCGGGGGGGGCGAGGACCTACACAGATACGCAGTATTTT.

This clonotype was picked up a small number of times. The chain uses TRBV7-9 and TRBJ2-1, with TRBD2 matching 9 bases. V trimming: 6 bases; J trimming: 8 bases; junction bases outside the gene matches: 5. Germline-derived CDR1 and CDR2 are SEHNR and FQNEAQ (reference sequence). The length of the CDR3 is 13 residues. CDR3 sequence: CASRSAGGDEQFF. CDR3 coding DNA: TGTGCCAGCAGATCGGCGGGGGGGGATGAGCAGTTCTTC.

This clonotype has a count of ten or more. The chain uses TRBV7-9 and TRBJ2-1; D ambiguous. This CDR3 has 13 amino acids. V was shortened by 5 bases and J by 6 bases, with 11 bases between the two germline ends. Germline lookup yields CDR1 SEHNR and CDR2 FQNEAQ (reference sequence). The CDR3 DNA reads as TGTGCCAGCAGCCAGATCAGTCGCAATGAGCAGTTCTTC. Protein product: CASSQISRNEQFF.

The table lists this clonotype with a few counts. CDR3 sequence reads: CACSGGDYNEQFF. The CDR3 DNA reads TGTGCCTGTAGCGGGGGGGACTACAATGAGCAGTTCTTC. The chain recombines TRBV6-1 with TRBJ2-1; 11 positions match TRBD2. The CDR3 loop spans 13 amino acids. Germline CDR1 and CDR2: MNHNS and SASEGT. V lost 11 bases to trimming and J lost 3 bases; unmatched junction nucleotides: 3.

This clonotype showed up many times. The chain's CDR3 is CASSPDFLGGKSYNEQFF. CDR3 DNA: TGTGCCAGCAGCCCGGATTTTTTAGGGGGGAAATCCTACAATGAGCAGTTCTTC. The chain couples TRBV3-1 to TRBJ2-1; D tentatively reads TRBD1 or TRBD2 (6 bases each). Germline assignment: CDR1 LGHDT and CDR2 YNNKEL (reference sequence). The V gene lost 4 bases and the J gene lost 1 base, with 20 bases spanning the gap. The CDR3 length is 18 residues.

This clonotype was found a few times. The rearrangement joins TRBV5-1 to TRBJ1-1; 8 bases line up with TRBD1. This CDR3 contains 19 residues. Trimming cost V 5 bases and J 1 base; bases outside gene matches: 19. The germline V gene encodes CDR1 SGHRS and CDR2 YFSETQ. This CDR3 reads CASSWESDRGEAGNTEAFF. The CDR3 DNA sequence: TGCGCCAGCAGTTGGGAATCCGACAGGGGCGAGGCGGGGAACACTGAAGCTTTCTTT.

The V call is TRBV6-5, the J call TRBJ1-2; D is perhaps TRBD1 (5 bases). V was clipped by 2 bases and J by 3 bases, with 7 bases between them. CDR1 and CDR2 (germline): MNHEY, SVGAGI. This CDR3 is built from 13 residues. The CDR3: CASSYAGDYGYTF. For the CDR3, the DNA is TGTGCCAGCAGTTACGCGGGGGACTATGGCTACACCTTC.